This T cell receptor (beta chain) was identified during a study of blood T cell repertoires in COVID-19 (dated by TCRdb to the early 2020s). Study-level background: The collaborator samples originated in the United States, Italy and Spain and spanned the acute and convalescent phases of COVID-19. Nearly every sample came with metadata listing a de-identified subject ID, COVID-19 status, age in years and sex. Where available, HLA class I and class II types were taken from metadata supplied by the sample provider and were not determined by assay-based typing. The material from the prospective study consisted of cDNA or gDNA derived from T cells, B-cell-depleted T cells, or PBMCs. The repertoires were released in a freely available public database meant as a resource for research on the immune response to SARS-CoV-2. Subjects who had been exposed to COVID-19, were actively infected with it, or had recovered from it provided the deeply sampled blood TCRbeta repertoires that made up the dataset. Samples came from the ongoing ImmuneRACE study (first 160 participants) plus 1,254 subjects from 6 global collaborators.

Each collaborating institution followed its own protocols to collect whole blood in K2EDTA tubes. For TCRbeta analysis, collaborator samples were shipped as frozen whole blood, as isolated PBMCs, or as DNA extracted from either sample type. The germline V gene supplies CDR1 SGHVS and CDR2 FNYEAQ. The germline V and J ends show losses of 3 bases and 6 bases respectively, and no gene match explains 9 bases of the junction. Inclusive of the bounding cysteine and phenylalanine, the CDR3 is 15 residues long. The kept DNA is CDR3 alone, 45 bases in frame from the first base. A few counts support this clone. The clone's antigen remains unknown. Per-base qualities were not stored, and no clone one base away is much larger. The immunoSEQ Assay, a bias-controlled multiplex PCR, was used to amplify TCRbeta CDR3 regions from genomic DNA. For the original study's pipeline: Within the assay, amplification of reference gene primers was used to estimate how many nucleated cells each sample contained. To quantify the absolute abundance of each unique TCRbeta CDR3 rearrangement, sequence reads were collapsed and filtered. Productive Simpson clonality was computed per sample as the square root of Simpson's diversity index over productive rearrangements. TCRdb limited this immuneACCESS table to in-frame rearrangements with V and J called. A share of clones is missing; checked studies link under half to unresolved V genes, and the rest is unexplained. V and J calls and clone size come straight from that table; D and trimming were deduced from the DNA. This sample comprises around 97,000 clones, about 88% of them detected only once. Under 8% of the sample lies in the top ten.

The paper as a whole reports these results and caveats: The amount of clinical and demographic metadata varied by source and participant and was provided uncurated.

The sample taken for sequencing was peripheral blood. Recombination joined TRBV7-6 with TRBJ2-7; 9 middle bases align to TRBD2. The sequence was obtained from a human donor in a cohort sampled during active COVID-19. The encoded CDR3 is CASSLGSGGFGEQYF. In nucleotides, the sequence is TGTGCCAGCAGCTTGGGAAGCGGGGGGTTTGGCGAGCAGTACTTC.